This T cell receptor beta chain is drawn from a study of cytomegalovirus exposure and HLA in healthy donors. With 60 Vbeta and 13 Jbeta primers, the PCR was carried out. Sequencing was performed with immunoSEQ multiplex PCR; in TCRdb, only in-frame clones are kept and a portion is missing. The sample has under 130,000 clones; the top ten hold 0.45% to 0.6%. The CDR3 is 15 amino acids. The junction had 4 bases not matched to a gene; V was cut back by 4 bases and J by 0 bases. Germline values: CDR1 SGHAT, CDR2 FQNNGV. The chain recombines TRBV11-2 with TRBJ2-3, with 7 bases fitting TRBD1. The sequence derives from a man in his fifties in good health and CMV-seronegative. What was sequenced was PBMCs. The CDR3 bases are TGTGCCAGCAGCTCCACGGGACAGAGCACAGATACGCAGTATTTT. Encoded protein: CASSSTGQSTDTQYF.